This T cell receptor beta chain was recovered during a study of T cell repertoires in cytomegalovirus infection. In the study overall: The public TCR beta signatures pointed to both CMV infection and matching HLA type. General study points: Based on cumulative public TCR beta family frequency, carriers of CMV plus the relevant HLA were identified. CMV-specific HLA-C-restricted TCR beta clonotypes dominated the ex vivo response.

TCRdb re-called the reads with MiXCR, one entry per CDR3 protein. The sample has about 210,000 distinct CDR3 sequences; approximately 7% are singletons. The CDR3 runs 15 residues. Germline assignment: CDR1 SGHTA and CDR2 FQGNSA. Deletions cut 0 bases from V and 3 bases from J, with 11 bases between. In its sample, this clonotype was seen many times. The antigen is undetermined. The TCR comes from a human donor in good health (CMV status not recorded). Some clones in this sample may be carry-over from other donors' samples. This chain uses TRBV7-2 with TRBJ2-5, with D possibly being TRBD1 (5 bases). Sequencing used PBMCs. This chain's CDR3 is CASSLAWVGEETQYF. The CDR3, as DNA: TGTGCCAGCAGCTTAGCCTGGGTAGGGGAAGAGACCCAGTACTTC.